The source of this T cell receptor (beta chain) is a study of regulatory T cells in long-lasting Graves disease. Time point given: persistent/refractory GD, antithyroid drugs over 5 years with positive TRAb. There was RNA extracted from PBMCs, and the TCR library was made from it. Graves' disease diagnosis followed American Thyroid Association guidelines. Points from the study as a whole: New patients shared fewer public clonotypes (around 880) than persistent patients did (around 2,700). TCR diversity in persistent Graves' patients was below that of newly diagnosed ones. Since the sample size was small, accuracy may have been reduced.

This clonotype was seen many times. Its antigen is still unknown. HTBI primers from iRepertoire and Arm-PCR of CDR3 regions yielded the TCR beta libraries. TCRdb re-called the multiplex PCR reads through MiXCR, storing one row per CDR3 protein. Of a few hundred thousand distinct CDR3 sequences in the sample, around a quarter were seen once. The input for sequencing was peripheral blood mononuclear cells (PBMCs), taken when the disease was refractory, from a patient treated with antithyroid drugs. The TCR originated in a female donor with Graves disease.

The CDR3 spells CASSLGTLANTGELFF. As DNA, the CDR3 is TGTGCCAGCAGCTTAGGGACGCTAGCGAACACCGGGGAGCTGTTTTTT. The gene calls are TRBV7-2 and TRBJ2-2, with D hard to call. Germline values: CDR1 SGHTA, CDR2 FQGNSA. The CDR3 is 16 amino acids. The ends were cut back, 1 base at V and 0 bases at J, with 9 bases in the middle.